The source of this T cell receptor beta chain is a study of a mutant IDH1 vaccine in newly diagnosed glioma. About the study: Most patients had radiochemotherapy with temozolomide before enrollment; others had one alone. The study held visit V12 at week 35 and visit V13 at week 47. Overall study results and limits: In approximately 93% of patients, immune responses induced by the vaccine occurred.

The time point here: week 47, end of study. Vaccination used 300 ug of mutant IDH1 20-mer peptide per dose, with topical imiquimod. Vaccinations, eight in total, occurred in weeks 1, 3, 5, 7, 11, 15, 19, 23. Method: immunoSEQ multiplex PCR; TCRdb's copy keeps in-frame clones and lacks some. The sample yields over 45,000 clones, over 70% seen once. Details on this clone: Its antigen is currently unknown.

Germline CDR1 and CDR2: ENHRY and SYGVKD. Trimming cost V 3 bases and J 3 bases; bases outside gene matches: 5. There are 15 residues in the CDR3. The source was PBMCs, collected from a glioma patient whose treatment included an IDH1 peptide vaccine. This chain connects TRBV10-3 to TRBJ1-1; TRBD1 aligns across 9 bases. This clonotype was obtained from a man in his fifties or sixties with glioma. This CDR3 reads CAISEFGDRDTEAFF. In DNA, the CDR3 is TGTGCCATCAGTGAATTTGGGGACAGGGACACTGAAGCTTTCTTT.